These 5 T cell receptor beta chains were all obtained from the same sample, sequenced in a study of shared clonotypes between healthy human individuals. Sequencing was performed with immunoSEQ multiplex PCR; in TCRdb, only in-frame clones are kept and a portion is missing. Of about 2 million clones in the sample, around 95% were seen once. Sequenced: naive CD4+ T cells sorted from blood. Regarding subset: CD45RA+ positively selected. These receptors were collected from a man aged 18 to 30 in good health.

The rearrangement uses TRBV10-3 and TRBJ1-5; D might be TRBD1 (5 bases). Looked up from germline, CDR1 is ENHRY and CDR2 is SYGVKD. The CDR3 is made up of 13 amino acids. V lost 6 bases and J 3 bases, leaving 9 bases between the germline ends. The CDR3 reads CAISLTDNQPQHF. CDR3 DNA sequence: TGTGCCATCAGCCTGACAGACAATCAGCCCCAGCATTTT.

Points on this clone: The sample holds other DNA sequences that translate to the same CDR3. The chain couples TRBV18 to TRBJ2-2; D is undetermined. The CDR3 has 12 residues. V was clipped by 3 bases and J by 5 bases, with 4 bases between them. Germline-derived CDR1 and CDR2 are KGHSH and LQKENI. The CDR3 DNA reads as TGTGCCAGCTCACCTGGGACCGGGGAGCTGTTTTTT. It encodes CASSPGTGELFF.

The chain recombines TRBV7-9 with TRBJ1-2, with D perhaps TRBD1 (5 bases). CDR3 length: 14 residues. The germline V gene has CDR1 SEHNR and CDR2 FQNEAQ (reference sequence). The germline V and J ends were trimmed by 5 bases and 3 bases, with 13 bases remaining between them. CDR3 coding DNA: TGTGCCAGCAGCCCTCCGACAGTCTACTATGGCTACACCTTC. This encodes CASSPPTVYYGYTF.

This chain joins TRBV28 and TRBJ2-5, with TRBD2 matching over 7 bases. After removal of 3 bases from V and 2 bases from J, the junction contained 6 bases not matched to a gene. Germline assignment: CDR1 MDHEN and CDR2 SYDVKM. The CDR3 is made up of 15 amino acids. The CDR3 DNA reads as TGTGCCAGCAGTTTGCCATGGCGGGGGCAAGAGACCCAGTACTTC. Encoded protein: CASSLPWRGQETQYF.

This rearrangement joins TRBV10-3 to TRBJ1-6; D not resolved. CDR1 ENHRY and CDR2 SYGVKD come from the germline V gene. The CDR3 is made up of 15 amino acids. V was shortened by 2 bases and J by 4 bases, with 9 bases between the two germline ends. For the CDR3, the DNA is TGTGCCATCAGTGAGCTTGACGGATATAATTCACCCCTCCACTTT. Protein sequence: CAISELDGYNSPLHF.